The subject of this entry is one T cell receptor beta chain. The target antigen is unknown. Profiled with immunoSEQ multiplex PCR; TCRdb holds only in-frame clones, not every one. The table shows 25,000 to 35,000 clones, with about 92% occurring only once. Time point denoted: recipient sample about 28 days before transplant, after cytoreduction. CDR1 is MNHEY, CDR2 SMNVEV, per germline (reference sequence). The length of the CDR3 is 17 residues. With V trimmed by 10 bases and J by 7 bases, 20 bases remained unmatched. This specimen comes from a study of T cell clonotyping in hematopoietic cell transplantation. General observations from the study: Broader posttransplant TCR repertoire diversity was predicted by graft donor and pretransplant recipient Inverse Simpson Index values.

The rearrangement uses TRBV27 and TRBJ1-5, with 9 bases that match TRBD1. The TCR was taken from a middle-aged man with acute myeloid leukemia. Some clones in this sample may be carry-over from other donors' samples. Source: peripheral blood mononuclear cells, taken before stem cell transplant. CDR3 in amino acids: CANSQCDRGDLRQPQHF. The CDR3 bases are TGTGCCAACTCACAGTGCGACAGGGGGGATCTCCGCCAGCCCCAGCATTTT.